This T cell receptor beta chain was retrieved from a study of T cells in Graves' hyperthyroidism and ophthalmopathy (dated 2019 in TCRdb). Background on the whole study: TCR V-J signatures able to tell the groups apart were searched for in a discovery cohort of approximately 95 patients, of whom about 40 had Graves' ophthalmopathy and some 60 had stable Graves' hyperthyroidism. Prospective prediction of ophthalmopathy was tested in an independent validation cohort of fewer than 20 hyperthyroidism patients and 17 patients who later progressed to ophthalmopathy. In addition, the study compared T-cell repertoires in thyroid tissue and in blood from several Graves' hyperthyroidism patients. TCR Vbeta CDR3 sequencing of approximately 140 peripheral blood samples (43 ophthalmopathy, approximately 80 hyperthyroidism and some 17 progressor patients) is reported in the paper. After blood sampling, hyperthyroidism patients were treated with methimazole at a starting dose of 30 mg daily, and ophthalmopathy patients were treated with high-dose intravenous methylprednisolone. For training and testing, the roughly 100 patients in the discovery cohort were randomly divided in a 7:3 ratio.

The study excluded patients with uncontrolled infections, other autoimmune diseases, pregnancy or lactation. Diagnoses relied on clinical symptoms, serum thyroxine and TRAb, thyroid ultrasound and orbital computed tomography. Total RNA was extracted using Trizol reagent, and RNA quality was assessed on an Agilent 2100 Bioanalyzer. As concerns this clonotype: This clone's antigen is unknown. Per-base qualities were not stored, and no clone one base away is much larger.

Trimming leaves V shorter by 6 bases and J shorter by 3 bases, with the junction holding 10 bases beyond the gene matches. From the cysteine through the phenylalanine, the CDR3 covers 16 amino acids. The entry retains the CDR3 DNA only, 48 bases that are in frame from base 1. CDR1 and CDR2, looked up from the germline V gene, are ENHRY and SYGVKD. The TCR beta CDR3 regions were amplified from the RNA transcripts. A first-round RT-PCR of the TCR CDR3 used the HTBI primer set with the Qiagen OneStep RT-PCR kit. The libraries were constructed in a second round of multiplex PCR and then size-selected and purified. Sequencing of the libraries was done on an Illumina HiSeq2000 using paired-end 100 bp reads. As for how the authors treated the data: SOAPnuke was used to process the raw data, throwing out any read that contained adapters or uncalled bases, had a mean Phred below 15, or lacked an exact constant-primer or identifier match. COPE v1.2.5 was used to merge high-quality paired reads, and clonotypes were defined as unique nucleotide sequences. MiTCR v1.1 was used to align clonotypes to the IMGT TRBV, TRBD and TRBJ reference segments. Analysis was restricted to V-J combinations with a frequency above 0.0001, which covered 99% to 99.2% of repertoires. A TCS score was defined as the ratio between F50 (clonal expansion) and ExV (chaos), using BLOSUM62-based TCRdist between CDR3 peptides within each V-J. Welch's t-statistics and random forest reduced approximately 520 V-J features to around 14, which were used in a naive Bayes classifier (R e1071). Thyroid-blood repertoire similarity was quantified with the Morisita-Horn index. Using fastp at Q25 and MiXCR, TCRdb reprocessed the public reads and kept productive beta chains. Records with the same CDR3 protein are collapsed into one entry carrying the most frequent genes and DNA. For this entry, the V and J calls and clone size follow TCRdb and not the study's own pipeline. Present in this sample are roughly 500,000 distinct CDR3 sequences, roughly 45% of which were seen just once. The leading ten clones occupy about two fifths of the sample.

Broader findings and caveats from the paper: Most expanded thyroid clonotypes (frequency above 0.001) were also detected in blood, suggesting blood repertoires may reflect thyroid immune responses. In validation, progression to ophthalmopathy was predicted by the model with more than 65% sensitivity and 72% to 80% specificity, a median of roughly 6.4 months before onset. No statistical method was used to set the sample size in advance, and investigators knew the group allocation. A 13 V-J signature model separated ophthalmopathy from stable hyperthyroidism, with 87.88% sensitivity and roughly 81% specificity in cross-validation and 80%/75% in testing.

Sample: peripheral blood or thyroid tissue (not recorded which). This clonotype originated in an adult woman with Graves' disease, either hyperthyroidism or ophthalmopathy (not recorded which). This chain joins TRBV10-3 to TRBJ1-5; TRBD1 matches 8 bases in the middle. The CDR3 corresponds to CAISPGQAGANQPQHF. DNA sequence: TGTGCCATCAGCCCGGGACAGGCAGGGGCCAATCAGCCCCAGCATTTT.